This entry lists 22 T cell receptor beta chains sequenced from one sample in a study of T and B cells in COVID-19 patients. Multiplex PCR with BIOMED2 TRB-A/B primer pools amplified TRB rearrangements. TCRdb passed the multiplex PCR reads through MiXCR, listing each CDR3 protein once. The sample holds some 15,000 distinct CDR3 sequences, around 30% seen once. TRB was amplified from around 250-460 ng of blood genomic DNA. The specimen sequenced was blood. These receptors were taken from a human donor who had recovered from COVID-19.

The chain has TRBV7-2 and TRBJ1-6; D is possibly TRBD1 (5 bases). V was pared by 1 base and J by 10 bases, with 20 bases between. The CDR3 contains 17 residues. Germline CDR1 and CDR2: SGHTA and FQGNSA. DNA for the CDR3: TGTGCCAGCAGCTTAGAACAGGATCTTTTAACAGGCTCACCCCTCCACTTT. As protein: CASSLEQDLLTGSPLHF.

V gene TRBV11-3 combines with J gene TRBJ2-2; 7 positions agree with TRBD1. Trimming cost V 5 bases and J 7 bases; bases outside gene matches: 10. This CDR3 is 15 amino acids long. Germline V gene sequence: CDR1 SGHNT, CDR2 YENEEA. The CDR3 DNA reads TGTGCCAGCAGCCCAGACAGGGTGTTACGCGGGGAGCTGTTTTTT. Its protein product is CASSPDRVLRGELFF.

Note on this clonotype: This may be a read error: a much more frequent sequence differs by one nucleotide. The chain links TRBV15 to TRBJ2-1; a weak D match, TRBD1 (5 bases). In germline, CDR1 is LNHNV, CDR2 YYDKDF (reference sequence). CDR3 length: 13 residues. In DNA form, the CDR3 reads TGTGCCACCAGCGGAGATGTTCAGGGTGAGCAGTTCTTC. Translation: CATSGDVQGEQFF.

The chain links TRBV30 to TRBJ1-2; no clear D gene. V was pared by 0 bases and J by 0 bases, with 11 bases between. This CDR3 has 15 residues. Germline values: CDR1 GTSNPN, CDR2 SVGIG (reference sequence). The chain's CDR3 is CAWSVLAAPNYGYTF. The DNA for the CDR3 is TGTGCCTGGAGTGTACTGGCAGCTCCTAACTATGGCTACACCTTC.

This clonotype ranks as medium-sized. The J gene is TRBJ2-3, the V gene TRBV11-3; 15 bases match TRBD2. Per the germline V gene, CDR1 is SGHNT and CDR2 is YENEEA. The CDR3 has 16 residues. V shed 3 bases, J shed 3 bases, and the junction held 1 base outside the gene matches. The CDR3 here is CASSLGLAGGTDTQYF. CDR3 bases: TGTGCCAGCAGCTTGGGACTAGCGGGAGGTACAGATACGCAGTATTTT. Based on the CDR3 plus reference TRBV11-3 and TRBJ2-3, the full variable domain is EAGVVQSPRYKIIEKKQPVAFWCNPISGHNTLYWYLQNLGQGPELLIRYENEEAVDDSQLPKDRFSAERLKGVDSTLKIQPAELGDSAVYLCASSLGLAGGTDTQYFGPGTRLTVL.

J is TRBJ1-4 and V is TRBV12-3 or TRBV12-4; weak D call: TRBD1 (5 bases). The CDR3 covers 13 residues. V lost 4 bases and J 7 bases, leaving 10 bases between the germline ends. CDR3: CASSYAGPEKLFF. CDR3 nucleotides: TGTGCCAGCAGTTATGCAGGGCCTGAAAAACTGTTTTTT.

The chain recombines TRBV5-4 with TRBJ2-7; D gene uncertain. CDR1 is SGHNT and CDR2 is YYREEE in the germline V gene (reference sequence). The length of the CDR3 is 14 residues. V gave up 4 bases and J gave up 2 bases, with 13 bases separating them. The CDR3 spells CASSRTGFAYEQYF. In nucleotides, the CDR3 is TGTGCCAGCAGCCGAACCGGTTTCGCCTACGAGCAGTACTTC. The full variable domain, in which reference TRBV5-4 and TRBJ2-7 provide the parts outside the CDR3, is ETGVTQSPTHLIKTRGQQVTLRCSSQSGHNTVSWYQQALGQGPQFIFQYYREEENGRGNFPPRFSGLQFPNYSSELNVNALELDDSALYLCASSRTGFAYEQYFGPGTRLTVT.

J is TRBJ2-1 and V is TRBV27; maybe TRBD2 (5 bases). From germline, CDR1 is MNHEY and CDR2 SMNVEV (reference sequence). This CDR3 comprises 15 residues. V was cut by 5 bases and J by 2 bases, with 13 bases left in between. This CDR3 reads CASSPVLAPYNEQFF. CDR3 coding DNA: TGTGCCAGCAGTCCAGTCCTAGCCCCCTACAATGAGCAGTTCTTC.

This clonotype was seen only a few times. The V and J genes are TRBV6-2 or TRBV6-3 and TRBJ1-2; D ambiguous. The germline V and J ends were trimmed by 2 bases and 2 bases, with 3 bases remaining between them. Per the germline V gene, CDR1 is MNHEY and CDR2 is SVGEGT. This CDR3 has 12 residues. The CDR3: CASSYGNYGYTF. The CDR3 nucleotides are TGTGCCAGCAGTTACGGGAACTATGGCTACACCTTC.

This clonotype qualifies as medium-sized (0.01 to 0.1%). J is TRBJ2-6 and V is TRBV6-4; D not resolved. The CDR3 totals 16 residues. V lost 0 bases to trimming and J lost 0 bases, with 6 bases between them. Germline V gene sequence: CDR1 MRHNA, CDR2 SNTAGT. The CDR3 protein is CASSDSQNSGANVLTF. The CDR3 region has the DNA TGTGCCAGCAGTGACTCCCAAAACTCTGGGGCCAACGTCCTGACTTTC.

The V gene is TRBV20-1, the J gene TRBJ2-2; D remains unclear. Deletions cut 6 bases from V and 6 bases from J, with 11 bases between. The CDR3 spans 12 residues. CDR1 is DFQATT and CDR2 is SNEGSKA in the germline V gene (reference sequence). The CDR3 here is CSAMGLSGELFF. Here the CDR3 DNA reads TGCAGTGCGATGGGTCTATCCGGGGAGCTGTTTTTT.

The V and J genes are TRBV6-5 and TRBJ1-6, with D perhaps TRBD1 (5 bases). Trimming removed 4 bases at V and 10 bases at J, with 17 bases between. There are 15 residues in the CDR3. Germline assignment: CDR1 MNHEY and CDR2 SVGAGI. The CDR3 sequence: CASSLISGSTSPLHF. The CDR3 DNA reads TGTGCCAGCAGTTTAATATCAGGGTCGACCTCACCCCTCCACTTT.

Judged by abundance, this clonotype is medium-sized (0.01 to 0.1%). V is TRBV19 and J is TRBJ1-6, with D perhaps TRBD1 (6 bases). Germline CDR1 and CDR2: LNHDA and SQIVND (reference sequence). The CDR3 has 13 amino acids. V gave up 5 bases and J gave up 7 bases, with 9 bases separating them. DNA for the CDR3: TGTGCCAGTAGTGGGACATCCAATTCACCCCTCCACTTT. Translating it yields CASSGTSNSPLHF.

The chain uses TRBV19 and TRBJ2-1; 8 bases are a match to TRBD1. CDR3 length equals 14 residues. In germline, CDR1 is LNHDA, CDR2 SQIVND (reference sequence). V lost 5 bases, J lost 8 bases, and 8 bases stayed unmatched. Here the CDR3 reads CASSSRTGFDEQFF. CDR3 DNA sequence: TGTGCCAGTAGTTCTCGGACAGGGTTTGATGAGCAGTTCTTC.

This sequence joins TRBV7-6 and TRBJ1-2; D is unresolved. The CDR3 is made up of 12 amino acids. CDR1 is SGHVS, CDR2 FNYEAQ, per germline. V gave up 1 base and J gave up 4 bases, with 4 bases separating them. CDR3 residues: CASSLDSYGYTF. The CDR3 nucleotides read TGTGCCAGCAGCTTAGATTCCTATGGCTACACCTTC. The entire variable domain, with the rest obtained from reference TRBV7-6 and TRBJ1-2, is as follows: GAGVSQSPRYKVTKRGQDVALRCDPISGHVSLYWYRQALGQGPEFLTYFNYEAQQDKSGLPNDRFSAERPEGSISTLTIQRTEQRDSAMYRCASSLDSYGYTFGSGTRLTVV.

This chain uses TRBV6-1 with TRBJ2-4; D is uncertain. V lost 1 base to trimming and J lost 5 bases, with 6 bases between them. Per germline, CDR1 MNHNS and CDR2 SASEGT. The CDR3 covers 13 residues. CDR3 DNA: TGTGCCAGCAGTGAAGGGGCGCAAAACATTCAGTACTTC. It specifies CASSEGAQNIQYF.

V gene TRBV5-1 combines with J gene TRBJ1-1; unclear D gene. V dropped 4 bases and J dropped 8 bases, with 9 bases sitting between them. This CDR3 comprises 11 residues. Germline CDR1 reads SGHRS; CDR2 reads YFSETQ. The CDR3 DNA sequence: TGCGCCAGCAGCCCTGGGTCGGAAGCTTTCTTT. Its protein product is CASSPGSEAFF. The complete variable domain, with remaining parts taken from reference TRBV5-1 and TRBJ1-1, reads KAGVTQTPRYLIKTRGQQVTLSCSPISGHRSVSWYQQTPGQGLQFLFEYFSETQRNKGNFPGRFSGRQFSNSRSEMNVSTLELGDSALYLCASSPGSEAFFGQGTRLTVV.

The rearrangement links TRBV5-1 to TRBJ1-1; perhaps TRBD1 as D (5 bases). V dropped 3 bases and J dropped 1 base, with 7 bases sitting between them. The CDR3 is 13 amino acids. The germline V gene has CDR1 SGHRS and CDR2 YFSETQ. This CDR3 is CASSSGQNTEAFF. The CDR3 DNA reads as TGCGCCAGCAGCTCAGGACAGAACACTGAAGCTTTCTTT.

By share, this clonotype ranks as medium-sized (0.01 to 0.1%). CDR3 coding DNA: TGTGCCAGTAGTCCTCCTTTACAGGGCACTGAAGCTTTCTTT. This translates into CASSPPLQGTEAFF. V gene TRBV19 combines with J gene TRBJ1-1; tentative D call: TRBD1 (6 bases). Trimming took off 5 bases at V and 4 bases at J, with 14 bases between the two ends. There are 14 residues in the CDR3. Per germline, CDR1 LNHDA and CDR2 SQIVND (reference sequence).

In its sample, this clonotype was seen a few times. V gene TRBV11-3 combines with J gene TRBJ2-5; D is unclear. The length of the CDR3 is 16 residues. Germline CDR1 SGHNT, CDR2 YENEEA. V shed 3 bases and J shed 5 bases, with 19 bases lying between them. This chain's CDR3 is CASSFIPGSGLETQYF. DNA for the CDR3: TGTGCCAGCAGCTTCATTCCGGGCAGTGGATTGGAGACCCAGTACTTC. Supplemented by reference TRBV11-3 and TRBJ2-5, the full variable domain reads EAGVVQSPRYKIIEKKQPVAFWCNPISGHNTLYWYLQNLGQGPELLIRYENEEAVDDSQLPKDRFSAERLKGVDSTLKIQPAELGDSAVYLCASSFIPGSGLETQYFGPGTRLLVL.

This chain connects TRBV30 to TRBJ2-7; D might be TRBD2 (5 bases). Germline assignment: CDR1 GTSNPN and CDR2 SVGIG (reference sequence). Trimming took off 2 bases at V and 2 bases at J, with 10 bases between the two ends. This CDR3 spans 13 amino acids. CDR3 DNA: TGTGCCTGGAGTTCGGAGGCCCCCTACGAGCAGTACTTC. This codes for CAWSSEAPYEQYF.

Sample share makes this clonotype medium-sized (0.01 to 0.1%). The gene calls are TRBV18 and TRBJ2-2; D is uncertain. CDR3 length: 14 residues. Germline V CDR1 and CDR2: KGHSH, LQKENI. The V gene lost 3 bases and the J gene lost 6 bases, with 11 bases spanning the gap. The CDR3 DNA sequence: TGTGCCAGCTCACCCGAAGTCGGGTCCGGGGAGCTGTTTTTT. This translates into CASSPEVGSGELFF.